This TCR beta chain was sequenced for a study of blood T cell repertoires in COVID-19. Overall study context: Whether acute or convalescent, the COVID-19 samples came from the United States, Italy and Spain.

Here immunoSEQ multiplex PCR was the method, and the copy in TCRdb shows in-frame clones only, minus some. The top ten hold 3% to 3.5% of the sample, which has a few hundred thousand clones, 80% to 85% seen once. Trimming removed 3 bases at V and 4 bases at J, with 9 bases between. CDR3 length: 13 residues. The germline CDR1 and CDR2 sequences are MDHEN and SYDVKM. The TCR sequence derives from a woman aged 25 to 39 who had recovered from COVID-19. V is TRBV28 and J is TRBJ1-1; D is unresolved. Source material: peripheral blood. Here the CDR3 DNA reads TGTGCCAGCAGTTTTGCGGGGTTCACTGAAGCTTTCTTT. It translates to CASSFAGFTEAFF.